This TCR beta chain is from a study of OX40 agonist ivuxolimab in advanced cancers. Turning to the study itself: Prior therapy, whether anti-PD-1, anti-PD-L1 or anti-CTLA-4, was allowed, and 40% had some. Study-level findings and limits: The authors did not determine the antigen specificity of the expanded peripheral T cells.

The table lists this clone with many counts. Its specificity is not known. Only in-frame clones appear in the TCRdb table, and some are missing; sequencing was by immunoSEQ multiplex PCR. The sample comprises 92,000 or so clones, around 90% of which are singletons, and about 7% rests with the top ten. This CDR3 has 11 amino acids. The germline gives CDR1 SQVTM, CDR2 ANQGSEA. V gave up 4 bases and J gave up 4 bases, with 4 bases separating them. This chain links TRBV29-1 with TRBJ1-4; D not certain. Sequences were derived from CD4+ or CD8+ T cells sorted from blood, sampled in a trial of the OX40 agonist ivuxolimab. The sequence was collected from an adult with an advanced solid tumor such as melanoma, head and neck, liver or kidney cancer. The CDR3 nucleotides are TGCAGCGTTGCCAGTAATGAAAAACTGTTTTTT. The encoded protein is CSVASNEKLFF.